This note documents a single TCR beta chain sequence. Its matching antigen is unknown. V gave up 4 bases and J gave up 8 bases, with 17 bases separating them. Germline CDR1 is KGHSH and CDR2 is LQKENI. CDR3 length: 14 residues. This sample was included in a study of cytomegalovirus exposure and HLA in healthy donors. Study findings and constraints: Certain sequence variants were highly shared and formed a cluster, and this cluster was likely a sequencing artifact.

Use of 60 Vbeta and 13 Jbeta primers characterized the PCR. TCRdb's table, derived via immunoSEQ multiplex PCR, lists solely in-frame clones and lacks some. The sample holds about 140,000 clones, around 80% seen once. This receptor was obtained from a man aged 45-60 years in good health and CMV-seronegative. Input material: PBMCs. The chain joins TRBV18 to TRBJ1-1; D is possibly TRBD1 (6 bases). For the CDR3, the DNA is TGTGCCAGCTCACACGCCGGACAGCGGAACGAAGCTTTCTTT. Amino acid sequence: CASSHAGQRNEAFF.